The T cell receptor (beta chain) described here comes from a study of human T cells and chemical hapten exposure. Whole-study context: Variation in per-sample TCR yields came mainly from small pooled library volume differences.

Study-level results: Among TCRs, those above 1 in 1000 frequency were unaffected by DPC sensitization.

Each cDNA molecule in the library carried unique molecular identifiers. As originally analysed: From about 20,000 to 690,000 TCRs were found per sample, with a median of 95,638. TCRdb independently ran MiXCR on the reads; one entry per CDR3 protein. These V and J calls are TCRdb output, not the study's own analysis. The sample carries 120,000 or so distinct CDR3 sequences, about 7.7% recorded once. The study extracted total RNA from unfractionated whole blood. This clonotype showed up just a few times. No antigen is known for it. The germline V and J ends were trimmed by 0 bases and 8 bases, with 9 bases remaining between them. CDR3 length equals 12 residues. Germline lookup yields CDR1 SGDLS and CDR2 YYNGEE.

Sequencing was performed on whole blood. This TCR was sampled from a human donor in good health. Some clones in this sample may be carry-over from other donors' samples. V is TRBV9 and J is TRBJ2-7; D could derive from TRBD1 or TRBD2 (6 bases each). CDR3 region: CASSVVGGKQYF. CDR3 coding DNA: TGTGCCAGCAGCGTAGTAGGGGGGAAGCAGTACTTC.